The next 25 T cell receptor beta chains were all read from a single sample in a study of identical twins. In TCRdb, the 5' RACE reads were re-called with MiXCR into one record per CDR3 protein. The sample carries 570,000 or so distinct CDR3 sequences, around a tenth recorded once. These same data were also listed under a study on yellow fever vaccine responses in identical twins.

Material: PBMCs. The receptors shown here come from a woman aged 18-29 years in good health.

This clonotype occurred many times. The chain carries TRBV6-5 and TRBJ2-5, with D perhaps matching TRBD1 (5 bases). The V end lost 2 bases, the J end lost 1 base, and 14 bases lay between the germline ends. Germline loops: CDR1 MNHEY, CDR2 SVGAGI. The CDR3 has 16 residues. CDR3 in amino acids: CASSYTLLDSQETQYF. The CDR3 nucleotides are TGTGCCAGCAGTTACACCCTCCTCGACAGCCAAGAGACCCAGTACTTC.

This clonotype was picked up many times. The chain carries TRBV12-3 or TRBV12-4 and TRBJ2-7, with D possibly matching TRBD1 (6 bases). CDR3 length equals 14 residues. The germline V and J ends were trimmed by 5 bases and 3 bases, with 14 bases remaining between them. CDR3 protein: CASSHPGQIYEQYF. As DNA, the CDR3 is TGTGCCAGCAGTCACCCGGGACAAATCTACGAGCAGTACTTC.

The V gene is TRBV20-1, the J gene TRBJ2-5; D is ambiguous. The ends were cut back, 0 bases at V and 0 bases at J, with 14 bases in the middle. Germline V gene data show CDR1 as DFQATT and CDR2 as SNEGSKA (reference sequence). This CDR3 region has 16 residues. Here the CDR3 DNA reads TGCAGTGCTAGAGATTTATTATTGGCGGACCAAGAGACCCAGTACTTC. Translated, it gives CSARDLLLADQETQYF.

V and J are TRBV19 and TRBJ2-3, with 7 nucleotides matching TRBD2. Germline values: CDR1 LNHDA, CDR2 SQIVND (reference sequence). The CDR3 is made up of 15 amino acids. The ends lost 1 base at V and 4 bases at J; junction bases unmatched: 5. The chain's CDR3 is CASSIVASGADTQYF. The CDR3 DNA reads TGTGCCAGTAGTATAGTGGCTAGCGGTGCAGATACGCAGTATTTT.

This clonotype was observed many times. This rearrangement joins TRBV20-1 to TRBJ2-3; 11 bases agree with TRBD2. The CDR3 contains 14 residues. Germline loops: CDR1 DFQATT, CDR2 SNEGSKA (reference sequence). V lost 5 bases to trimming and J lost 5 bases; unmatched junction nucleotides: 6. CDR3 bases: TGCAGTGCTGGCTATAGCGGGAGGGGAGATACGCAGTATTTT. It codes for CSAGYSGRGDTQYF.

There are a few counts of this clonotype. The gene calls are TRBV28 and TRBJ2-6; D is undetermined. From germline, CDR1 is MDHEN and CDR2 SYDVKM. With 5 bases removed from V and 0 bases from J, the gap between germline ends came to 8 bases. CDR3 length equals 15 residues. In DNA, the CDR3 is TGTGCCAGCAGTGTGCCAAGCTCTGGGGCCAACGTCCTGACTTTC. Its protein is CASSVPSSGANVLTF.

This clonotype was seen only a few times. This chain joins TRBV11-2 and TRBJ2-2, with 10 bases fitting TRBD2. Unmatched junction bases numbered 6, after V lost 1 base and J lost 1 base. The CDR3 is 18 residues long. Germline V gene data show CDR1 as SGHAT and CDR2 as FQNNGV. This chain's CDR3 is CASSLVLLAGLNTGELFF. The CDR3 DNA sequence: TGTGCCAGCAGCTTAGTATTACTAGCGGGGTTGAACACCGGGGAGCTGTTTTTT.

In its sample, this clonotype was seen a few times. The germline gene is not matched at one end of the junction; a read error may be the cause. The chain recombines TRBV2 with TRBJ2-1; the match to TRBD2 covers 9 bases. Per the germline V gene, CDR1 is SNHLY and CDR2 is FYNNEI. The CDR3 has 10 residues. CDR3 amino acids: CASRGGTSFF. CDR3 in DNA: TGTGCCAGCAGGGGGGGGACTAGCTTTTTC.

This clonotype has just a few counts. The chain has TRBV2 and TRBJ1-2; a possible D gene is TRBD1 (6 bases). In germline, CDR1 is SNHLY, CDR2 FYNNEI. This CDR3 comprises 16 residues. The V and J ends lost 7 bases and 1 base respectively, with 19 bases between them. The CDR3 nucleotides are TGTGCCAGCATCCCTTCCGGGACACGAATTAACTATGGCTACACCTTC. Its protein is CASIPSGTRINYGYTF.

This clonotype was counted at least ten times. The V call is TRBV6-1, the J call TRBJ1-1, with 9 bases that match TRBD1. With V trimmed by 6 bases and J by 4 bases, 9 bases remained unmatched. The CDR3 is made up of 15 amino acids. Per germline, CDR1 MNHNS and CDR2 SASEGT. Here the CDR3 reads CASRDWGQGVTEAFF. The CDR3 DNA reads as TGTGCCAGCAGGGATTGGGGACAGGGAGTCACTGAAGCTTTCTTT.

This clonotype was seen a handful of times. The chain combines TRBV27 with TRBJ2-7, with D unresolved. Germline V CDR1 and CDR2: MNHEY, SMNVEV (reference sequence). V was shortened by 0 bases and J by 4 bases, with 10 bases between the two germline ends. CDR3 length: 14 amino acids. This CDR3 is CASSLSLAAYEQYF. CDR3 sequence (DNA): TGTGCCAGCAGTTTATCGCTGGCAGCTTACGAGCAGTACTTC.

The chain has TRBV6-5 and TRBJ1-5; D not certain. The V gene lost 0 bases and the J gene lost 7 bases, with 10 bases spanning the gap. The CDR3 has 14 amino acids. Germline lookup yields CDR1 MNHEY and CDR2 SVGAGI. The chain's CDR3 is CASSYSIGYQPQHF. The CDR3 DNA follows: TGTGCCAGCAGTTACTCGATTGGGTACCAGCCCCAGCATTTT.

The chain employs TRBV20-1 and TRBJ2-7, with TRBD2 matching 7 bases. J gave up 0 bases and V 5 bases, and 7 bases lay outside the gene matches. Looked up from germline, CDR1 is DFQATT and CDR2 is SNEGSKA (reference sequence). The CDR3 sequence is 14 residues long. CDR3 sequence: CSADPSGASYEQYF. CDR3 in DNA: TGCAGTGCTGACCCTAGCGGTGCCTCCTACGAGCAGTACTTC.

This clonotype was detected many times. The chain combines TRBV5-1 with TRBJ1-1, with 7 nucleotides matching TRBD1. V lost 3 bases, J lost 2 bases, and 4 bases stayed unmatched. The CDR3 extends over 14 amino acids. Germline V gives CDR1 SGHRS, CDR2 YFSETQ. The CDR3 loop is CASSWGQTNTEAFF. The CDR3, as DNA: TGCGCCAGCAGCTGGGGACAGACCAACACTGAAGCTTTCTTT.

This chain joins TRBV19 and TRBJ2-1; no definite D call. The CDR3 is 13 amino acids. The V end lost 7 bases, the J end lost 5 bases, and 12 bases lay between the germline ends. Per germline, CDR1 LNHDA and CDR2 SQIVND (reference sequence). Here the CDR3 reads CASTRFENNEQFF. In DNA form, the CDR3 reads TGTGCCAGTACCCGATTCGAGAACAATGAGCAGTTCTTC. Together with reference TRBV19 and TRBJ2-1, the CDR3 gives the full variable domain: DGGITQSPKYLFRKEGQNVTLSCEQNLNHDAMYWYRQDPGQGLRLIYYSQIVNDFQKGDIAEGYSVSREKKESFPLTVTSAQKNPTAFYLCASTRFENNEQFFGPGTRLTVL.

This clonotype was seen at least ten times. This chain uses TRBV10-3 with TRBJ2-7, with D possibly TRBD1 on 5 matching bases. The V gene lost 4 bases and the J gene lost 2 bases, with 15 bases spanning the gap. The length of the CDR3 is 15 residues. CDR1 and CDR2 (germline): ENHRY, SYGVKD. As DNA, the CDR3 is TGTGCCATCAGTGCCCGGACATCCGAAGCCTACGAGCAGTACTTC. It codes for CAISARTSEAYEQYF.

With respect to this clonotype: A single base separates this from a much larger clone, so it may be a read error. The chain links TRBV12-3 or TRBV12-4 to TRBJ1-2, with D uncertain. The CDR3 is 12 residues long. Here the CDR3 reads CASSFGNYGYPF. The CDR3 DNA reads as TGTGCCAGCAGTTTTGGGAACTATGGCTACCCCTTC.

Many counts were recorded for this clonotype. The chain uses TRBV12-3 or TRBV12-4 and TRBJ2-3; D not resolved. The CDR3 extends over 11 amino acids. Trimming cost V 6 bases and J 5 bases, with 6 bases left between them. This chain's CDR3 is CASSNRDTQYF. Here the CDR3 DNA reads TGTGCCAGCAGCAACCGAGATACGCAGTATTTT.

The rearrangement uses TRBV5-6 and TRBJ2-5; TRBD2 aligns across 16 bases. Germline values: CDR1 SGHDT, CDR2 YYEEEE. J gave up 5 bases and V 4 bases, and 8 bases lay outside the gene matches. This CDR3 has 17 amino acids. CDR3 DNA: TGTGCCAGCAGCCTTGGGACTAGCGGGGGGGCCATGGAGACCCAGTACTTC. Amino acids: CASSLGTSGGAMETQYF.

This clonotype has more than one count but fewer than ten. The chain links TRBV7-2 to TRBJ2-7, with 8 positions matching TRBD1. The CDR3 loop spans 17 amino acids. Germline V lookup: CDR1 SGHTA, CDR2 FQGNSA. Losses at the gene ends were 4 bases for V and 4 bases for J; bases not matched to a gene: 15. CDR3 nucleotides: TGTGCCAGCAGCTCCGGACCCAGGGGGCTTGTTACGTACGAGCAGTACTTC. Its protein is CASSSGPRGLVTYEQYF.

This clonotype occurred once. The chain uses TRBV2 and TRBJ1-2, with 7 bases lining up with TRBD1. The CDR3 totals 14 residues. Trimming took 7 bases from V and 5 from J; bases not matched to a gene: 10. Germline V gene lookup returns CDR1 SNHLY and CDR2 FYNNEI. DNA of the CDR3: TGTGCCAGCAATAACAGGGGATTTTTTTATGGCTACACCTTC. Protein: CASNNRGFFYGYTF. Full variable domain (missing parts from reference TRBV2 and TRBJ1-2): EPEVTQTPSHQVTQMGQEVILRCVPISNHLYFYWYRQILGQKVEFLVSFYNNEISEKSEIFDDQFSVERPDGSNFTLKIRSTKLEDSAMYFCASNNRGFFYGYTFGSGTRLTVV.

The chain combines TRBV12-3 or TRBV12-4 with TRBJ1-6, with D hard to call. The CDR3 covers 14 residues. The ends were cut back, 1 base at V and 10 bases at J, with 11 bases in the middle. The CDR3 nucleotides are TGTGCCAGCAGTTTAGTGGGTACTTCCTCACCCCTCCACTTT. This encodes CASSLVGTSSPLHF.

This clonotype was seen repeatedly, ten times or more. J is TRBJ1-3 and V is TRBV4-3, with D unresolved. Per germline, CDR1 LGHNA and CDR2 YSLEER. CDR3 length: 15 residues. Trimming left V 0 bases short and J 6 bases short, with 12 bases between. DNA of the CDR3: TGCGCCAGCAGCCAAGATGGCGGGGTACAAAACACCATATATTTT. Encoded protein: CASSQDGGVQNTIYF.

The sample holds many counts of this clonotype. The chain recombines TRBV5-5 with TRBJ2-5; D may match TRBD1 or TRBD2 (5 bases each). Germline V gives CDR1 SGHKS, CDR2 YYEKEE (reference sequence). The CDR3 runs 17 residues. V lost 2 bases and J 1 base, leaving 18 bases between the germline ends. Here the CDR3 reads CASSFRGASGGQETQYF. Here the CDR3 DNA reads TGTGCCAGCAGCTTTCGGGGCGCGAGCGGAGGCCAAGAGACCCAGTACTTC.

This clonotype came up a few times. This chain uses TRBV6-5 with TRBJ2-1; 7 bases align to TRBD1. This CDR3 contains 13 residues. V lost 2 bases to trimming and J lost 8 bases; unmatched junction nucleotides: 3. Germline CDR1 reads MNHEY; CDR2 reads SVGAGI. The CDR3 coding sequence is TGTGCCAGCAGTTACCAAAGGGGGCATGAGCAGTTCTTC. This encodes CASSYQRGHEQFF.